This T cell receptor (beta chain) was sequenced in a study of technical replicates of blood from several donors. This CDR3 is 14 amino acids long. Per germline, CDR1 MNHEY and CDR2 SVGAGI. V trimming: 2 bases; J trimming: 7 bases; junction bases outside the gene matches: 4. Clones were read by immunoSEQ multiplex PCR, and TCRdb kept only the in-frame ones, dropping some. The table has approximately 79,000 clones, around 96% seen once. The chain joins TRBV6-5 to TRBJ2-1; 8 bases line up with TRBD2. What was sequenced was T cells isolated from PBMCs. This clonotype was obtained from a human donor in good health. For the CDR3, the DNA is TGTGCCAGCAGTTACGGGGCGGGAGGTAATGAGCAGTTCTTC. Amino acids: CASSYGAGGNEQFF.